This is a list of T cell receptor beta chains from one sample in a study of Tregs in tolerant kidney transplant recipients. Data came from immunoSEQ multiplex PCR; TCRdb stores just in-frame clones and leaves some out. This sample carries tens of thousands of clones, approximately 90% of them seen once, and the ten largest clones take roughly 15%. Sequences were derived from CD8+ T cells from blood (PBMCs), sampled 24 months after the transplant. Receptor source: a human patient who received a combined kidney and bone marrow transplant. Part of the T cell pool may stem from the graft donor. Both conserved end residues are part of each CDR3. The D gene is left open where the match is weak.

>NA|TRBV4-1
CASSQVLRTASTGELFF
>NA|TRBV7-2
CASSLGAIGNQPQHF
>TRBD2|TRBV27
CASSLFPGLAGGPRDTQYF
>NA|TRBV6-5
CASSYSPRTVQETQYF
>NA|TRBV5-6
CASSLGSGNQPQHF
>NA|TRBV19
CASSLGGNTEAFF
>NA|TRBV7-3
CASSPSFGHSTDTQYF
>NA|TRBV5-5
CASSLDPGFYGYTF
>NA|TRBV7-3
CASSPVGATGELFF
>NA|TRBV6-1
CAIPKWGPVSRGYTF
>NA|TRBV12-5
CASGPGNYEQYF
>NA|TRBV11-3
CASSLVTSTNEKLFF
>NA|TRBV10-3
CAISVGGTQYF
>TRBD1|TRBV5-1
CASSTDRGGTNEKLFF
>NA|TRBV9
CASIPLSTDTQYF
>TRBD1|TRBV30
CAWSPGQGGEQYF
>NA|TRBV13
CASSDEPGVGTDTQYF
>TRBD1|TRBV29-1
CSVDRDRVGTDTQYF
>TRBD1|TRBV7-2
CASSWTGFFPYGYTF
>TRBD2|TRBV25-1
CASSEYSRLAGPNEQFF
>NA|TRBV6-1
CASRDSYEQYF
>TRBD2|TRBV27
CATALGASGRNYEQYF
>TRBD1|TRBV4-2
CASSQAPPGQGSDTQYF
>NA|TRBV10-3
CAISDLGAYEQYF
>TRBD2|TRBV7-9
CASSPLAGGQETQYF
>NA|TRBV5-1
CASSLPSREQYF
>NA|TRBV15
CATSRDREFDTGELFF
>TRBD1|TRBV30
CAWSPMGQGAGEQYF
>TRBD2|TRBV27
CASSQGLAGVRTGELFF
>NA|TRBV5-6
CASLDGARQFTGELFF
>TRBD2|TRBV6-4
CASILEIRTSGYNEQFF
>NA|TRBV6-1
CASTLGAYEQYF
>TRBD1|TRBV7-2
CASSDRGNEQYF
>NA|TRBV9
CASSSQAPYNEQFF
>TRBD1|TRBV7-9
CASSSNGDREAKGYTF
>TRBD1|TRBV30
CASRTGSDGYTF
>TRBD1|TRBV5-1
CASSLLTGVNSNYDYTF
>NA|TRBV7-9
CASSFRTANTEAFF
>NA|TRBV9
CASSPERSSYNEQFF
>TRBD1|TRBV9
CASSVGRTGAVGYGYTF
>NA|TRBV5-4
CASSLEAGTYEQYF
>TRBD1|TRBV27
CASRPADRALANPTDTQYF
>TRBD1|TRBV5-6
CASNNRDRAYEQYF
>NA|TRBV19
CASGSSYEQYF
>NA|TRBV29-1
CSVTGLTVGANVLTF
>TRBD2|TRBV2
CASSAPGTSPHEQYF
>NA|TRBV5-6
CASSFDQAAFF
>NA|TRBV5-5
CASSSGQNTGELFF
>NA|TRBV27
CASGLGWGDNSPLHF
>NA|TRBV11-2
CASSLGSDYEQYF
>TRBD2|TRBV13
CASSLASGRSYEQYF
>NA|TRBV6-1
CASSDPEGWNSPLHF
>TRBD2|TRBV4-3
CASSQVYAGGYEQYF
>TRBD1|TRBV19
CASSTTQGPGELFF
>NA|TRBV7-6
CASSFQDYNEQFF
>TRBD2|TRBV27
CASSLSVGTINYEQYF
>NA|TRBV19
CASSIVGGYNEQFF